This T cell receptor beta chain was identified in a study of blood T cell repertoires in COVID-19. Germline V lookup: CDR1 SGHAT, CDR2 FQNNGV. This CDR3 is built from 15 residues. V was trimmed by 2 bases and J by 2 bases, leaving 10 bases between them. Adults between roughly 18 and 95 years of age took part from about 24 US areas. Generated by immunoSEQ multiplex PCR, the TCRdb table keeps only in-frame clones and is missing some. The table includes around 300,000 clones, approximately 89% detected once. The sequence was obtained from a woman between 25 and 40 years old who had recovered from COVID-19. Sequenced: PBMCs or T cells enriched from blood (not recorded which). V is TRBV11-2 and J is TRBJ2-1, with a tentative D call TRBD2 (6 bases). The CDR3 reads CASSLRRDTYNEQFF. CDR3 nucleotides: TGTGCCAGCAGCTTAAGGCGGGATACCTACAATGAGCAGTTCTTC.